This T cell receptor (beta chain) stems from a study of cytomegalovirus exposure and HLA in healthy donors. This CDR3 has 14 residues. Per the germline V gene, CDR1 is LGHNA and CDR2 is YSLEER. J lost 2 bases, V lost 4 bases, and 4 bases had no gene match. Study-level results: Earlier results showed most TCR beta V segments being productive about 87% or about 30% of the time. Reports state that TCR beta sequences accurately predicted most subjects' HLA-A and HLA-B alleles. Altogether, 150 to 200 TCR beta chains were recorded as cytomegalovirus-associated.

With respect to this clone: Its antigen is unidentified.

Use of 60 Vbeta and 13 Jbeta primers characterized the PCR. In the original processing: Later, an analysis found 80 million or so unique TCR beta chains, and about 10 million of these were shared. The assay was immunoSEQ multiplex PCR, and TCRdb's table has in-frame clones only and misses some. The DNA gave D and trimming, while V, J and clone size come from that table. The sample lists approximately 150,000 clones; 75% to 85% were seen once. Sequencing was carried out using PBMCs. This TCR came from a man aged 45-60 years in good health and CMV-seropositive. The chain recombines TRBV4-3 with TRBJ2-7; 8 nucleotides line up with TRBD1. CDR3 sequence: CASSPTRGPYEQYF. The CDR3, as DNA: TGCGCCAGCAGCCCCACCAGGGGGCCCTACGAGCAGTACTTC.